The sequence of this T cell receptor (beta chain) was determined in a study of CD8 T cells in Susac syndrome. Germline CDR1 and CDR2: MNHEY and SMNVEV (reference sequence). The CDR3 loop spans 13 amino acids. Deletions cut 9 bases from V and 5 bases from J, with 17 bases between. RNA was extracted with the RNeasy kit, and a quantity of 0.5 to 1 ug was reverse transcribed using random hexamers. Amplification of TCR beta CDR3 spanned 54 Vbeta and 13 Jbeta via immunoSEQ multiplex PCR. TCRdb re-called the immunoSEQ multiplex PCR reads through MiXCR, storing one row per CDR3 protein. The sample yields about 300,000 distinct CDR3 sequences, roughly 85% seen once. TEMRA cells were FACS-enriched, while CD8+ and CD4+ T cells were negatively isolated.

V gene TRBV27 combines with J gene TRBJ2-7, with a possible D match to TRBD2 (5 bases). Sequencing was performed on CD8+ T cells from PBMCs. This TCR derives from a human donor with multiple sclerosis. The DNA of the CDR3 is TGTGCCAGTGCTGGAGGCAGCGTCCACGAGCAGTACTTC. Its protein is CASAGGSVHEQYF.